This TCR beta chain was retrieved from a study of blood T cell repertoires in COVID-19. Study background: The United States, Italy and Spain supplied acute and convalescent COVID-19 samples. The cDNA or gDNA used as material had been derived from T cells, B-cell-depleted T cells, or PBMCs.

Original handling: Estimation of nucleated cell counts was performed using reference gene primer amplification. Method: immunoSEQ multiplex PCR; TCRdb's copy keeps in-frame clones and lacks some. That table is the source of V, J and clone size, and D and trimming were worked out from the DNA. Found here are a few hundred thousand clones, around 85% of them singletons; the top ten hold 0.85% to 1%. From germline, CDR1 is SGHTA and CDR2 FQGNSA. The V end was cut by 4 bases, the J end by 5 bases, with 14 bases between. This CDR3 has 15 residues. The V gene is TRBV7-2, the J gene TRBJ1-4; a weak D match, TRBD1 (5 bases). The sequence came from a human donor with COVID-19, enrolled during active disease. The donor label of this sample is uncertain. The sequencing sample was made of peripheral blood. CDR3 bases: TGTGCCAGCAGCTCCCAGACAGCCGCGAATGAAAAACTGTTTTTT. Residues: CASSSQTAANEKLFF.